One sample yielded the 27 T cell receptor beta chains listed below, sequenced in a study of blood T cell repertoires in COVID-19. Using immunoSEQ multiplex PCR, the repertoire was profiled, and TCRdb retains in-frame clones only, with some absent. The data contain approximately 190,000 clones, roughly four fifths of them seen just once; the ten biggest clones take up 5.2%. Sequences were obtained from peripheral blood. The receptors come from a woman under 40 with acute or convalescent COVID-19.

This chain uses TRBV7-9 with TRBJ2-7; possible D gene TRBD2, 6 bases. Trimming removed 3 bases from V and 7 bases from J, with 19 bases in between. The CDR3 sequence is 15 residues long. From germline, CDR1 is SEHNR and CDR2 FQNEAQ (reference sequence). The CDR3 sequence is CASSLVAATLGEQYF. The CDR3 DNA sequence: TGTGCCAGCAGCTTGGTAGCGGCCACCCTGGGGGAGCAGTACTTC.

The chain carries TRBV4-3 and TRBJ2-1; D is uncertain. The CDR3 covers 13 residues. Trimming shortened V by 1 base and J by 9 bases, and 10 bases separated the two germline ends. From germline, CDR1 is LGHNA and CDR2 YSLEER. The CDR3, as DNA: TGCGCCAGCAGCCAAGCCCGCAACGGTGAGCAGTTCTTC. Residues: CASSQARNGEQFF.

This rearrangement joins TRBV27 to TRBJ1-5; D is undetermined. The V gene lost 0 bases and the J gene lost 5 bases, with 5 bases spanning the gap. There are 13 residues in the CDR3. The germline CDR1 and CDR2 sequences are MNHEY and SMNVEV (reference sequence). CDR3: CASSLSRDQPQHF. In DNA form, the CDR3 reads TGTGCCAGCAGTTTATCACGGGATCAGCCCCAGCATTTT.

The V call is TRBV28, the J call TRBJ2-2; no clear D gene. Germline values: CDR1 MDHEN, CDR2 SYDVKM. The V end was cut by 6 bases, the J end by 0 bases, with 8 bases between. This CDR3 has 14 residues. Here the CDR3 reads CASSPQTNTGELFF. In DNA, the CDR3 is TGTGCCAGCAGCCCCCAGACGAACACCGGGGAGCTGTTTTTT.

The J gene is TRBJ2-7, the V gene TRBV27, with D possibly being TRBD2 (6 bases). Germline-derived CDR1 and CDR2 are MNHEY and SMNVEV (reference sequence). Trimming removed 4 bases from V and 3 bases from J, with 22 bases in between. The CDR3 is made up of 17 amino acids. The chain's CDR3 is CASSSLTSSPRYYEQYF. As DNA, the CDR3 is TGTGCCAGCAGTTCCCTCACTAGCTCACCACGGTACTACGAGCAGTACTTC.

The gene calls are TRBV27 and TRBJ2-3; TRBD1 agrees at 7 bases. Germline V gives CDR1 MNHEY, CDR2 SMNVEV (reference sequence). The CDR3 sequence is 16 residues long. V was clipped by 5 bases and J by 4 bases; unmatched bases: 12. The CDR3 sequence: CASSMDRPYFADTQYF. CDR3 nucleotide sequence: TGTGCCAGCAGTATGGACAGGCCCTATTTTGCAGATACGCAGTATTTT.

The V call is TRBV7-3, the J call TRBJ1-3; 8 positions agree with TRBD1. V shed 5 bases and J 2 bases; nucleotides not matched to a gene: 5. There are 15 residues in the CDR3. Germline V gene data show CDR1 as SGHTA and CDR2 as FQGTGA. The CDR3 region has the DNA TGTGCCAGCAGCGTGGGGACAGGCCCTGGAAACACCATATATTTT. Translating gives CASSVGTGPGNTIYF.

This chain connects TRBV18 to TRBJ1-6; D possibly corresponds to TRBD1 (6 bases). The CDR3 contains 16 residues. V lost 3 bases, J lost 6 bases, and 15 bases lay in between. Germline CDR1 is KGHSH and CDR2 is LQKENI. DNA of the CDR3: TGTGCCAGCTCACCGGTACAGGGAGCCATTAATTCACCCCTCCACTTT. It is translated as CASSPVQGAINSPLHF.

The chain has TRBV28 and TRBJ1-6; D ambiguous. This CDR3 is 15 amino acids long. The V and J ends lost 3 bases and 0 bases respectively, with 6 bases between them. CDR1 and CDR2 from the germline V gene are MDHEN and SYDVKM. CDR3 residues: CASSFESSYNSPLHF. Here the CDR3 DNA reads TGTGCCAGCAGTTTCGAGAGCTCCTATAATTCACCCCTCCACTTT.

The rearrangement joins TRBV13 to TRBJ1-5, with D unclear. Per germline, CDR1 PRHDT and CDR2 FYEKMQ (reference sequence). Trimming cost V 1 base and J 4 bases, with 5 bases left between them. The CDR3 consists of 13 residues. CDR3: CASSLAGNQPQHF. The CDR3 region has the DNA TGTGCCAGCAGCTTAGCGGGGAATCAGCCCCAGCATTTT.

The chain joins TRBV19 to TRBJ1-3; D is ambiguous. The V and J ends lost 7 bases and 3 bases respectively, with 4 bases between them. Per germline, CDR1 LNHDA and CDR2 SQIVND (reference sequence). CDR3 length: 11 amino acids. CDR3 nucleotides: TGTGCCAGTACTAATGGAAACACCATATATTTT. Translated: CASTNGNTIYF.

The chain couples TRBV19 to TRBJ1-5; tentatively, D is TRBD1 (6 bases). Germline assignment: CDR1 LNHDA and CDR2 SQIVND (reference sequence). CDR3 length: 14 residues. Trimming pared 0 bases from V and 9 bases from J, leaving 12 bases between. The CDR3 nucleotides read TGTGCCAGTAGTATAGAGACAAGAGGGGGGCCCCAGCATTTT. Translating gives CASSIETRGGPQHF.

The V gene is TRBV19, the J gene TRBJ2-3; D is possibly TRBD2 (5 bases). The germline V gene encodes CDR1 LNHDA and CDR2 SQIVND (reference sequence). The CDR3 contains 15 residues. Between the trimmed V and J ends, which lost 1 base and 4 bases, there was a span of 12 bases. This CDR3 is CASSIGRDGADTQYF. CDR3 in DNA: TGTGCCAGTAGTATAGGCCGGGATGGCGCAGATACGCAGTATTTT. Full variable domain (rest looked up from reference TRBV19 and TRBJ2-3): DGGITQSPKYLFRKEGQNVTLSCEQNLNHDAMYWYRQDPGQGLRLIYYSQIVNDFQKGDIAEGYSVSREKKESFPLTVTSAQKNPTAFYLCASSIGRDGADTQYFGPGTRLTVL.

This rearrangement joins TRBV4-3 to TRBJ2-3; 13 bases match TRBD2. The CDR3 runs 17 residues. CDR1 and CDR2 from the germline V gene are LGHNA and YSLEER. With 3 bases clipped from V and 3 bases from J, the junction kept 6 bases outside the gene matches. The CDR3 coding sequence is TGCGCCAGCAGCCAGGACACTAGCGGGGGGGCGACAGATACGCAGTATTTT. This gives the protein CASSQDTSGGATDTQYF.

The CDR3 reads CASSQTQGITEAFF. The CDR3 DNA is TGTGCCAGCAGCCAGACCCAGGGGATCACTGAAGCTTTCTTT. V is TRBV4-2 and J is TRBJ1-1, with D perhaps TRBD1 (6 bases). The germline V and J ends were trimmed by 3 bases and 4 bases, with 12 bases remaining between them. The CDR3 is made up of 14 amino acids. Germline CDR1 and CDR2: LGHNA and YNFKEQ.

This clone was counted only a few times. The chain links TRBV4-2 to TRBJ2-3; D gene ambiguous. V was clipped by 3 bases and J by 6 bases, with 7 bases between them. Germline V lookup: CDR1 LGHNA, CDR2 YNFKEQ. The CDR3 runs 12 residues. CDR3 nucleotides: TGTGCCAGCAGCCAGACGAGGGATACGCAGTATTTT. This translates into CASSQTRDTQYF.

The V and J genes are TRBV24-1 and TRBJ2-2; TRBD1 might be the D (5 bases). The CDR3 length is 16 residues. Germline CDR1 and CDR2: KGHDR and SFDVKD. V was cut by 1 base and J by 5 bases, with 13 bases left in between. CDR3 in DNA: TGTGCCACCAGTGATTTCGTGGGGCAGACAACCGGGGAGCTGTTTTTT. Its translation is CATSDFVGQTTGELFF.

This clone appeared a few times. V is TRBV11-3 and J is TRBJ1-1, with D possibly being TRBD1 (5 bases). Trimming took off 4 bases at V and 3 bases at J, with 15 bases between the two ends. The length of the CDR3 is 15 residues. Germline V CDR1 and CDR2: SGHNT, YENEEA. The CDR3 sequence: CASSSGGAVDTEAFF. In nucleotides, the CDR3 is TGTGCCAGCAGCTCAGGTGGGGCGGTCGACACTGAAGCTTTCTTT.

The V and J genes are TRBV10-3 and TRBJ2-3; 7 bases fit TRBD2. V lost 10 bases and J lost 6; bases outside the gene matches: 13. In germline, CDR1 is ENHRY, CDR2 SYGVKD. This CDR3 has 14 amino acids. The CDR3 here is CATRREGAQDTQYF. As DNA, the CDR3 is TGTGCCACCCGAAGGGAGGGAGCCCAGGATACGCAGTATTTT.

V usage is TRBV27 and J usage is TRBJ1-6; D unclear. Germline V lookup: CDR1 MNHEY, CDR2 SMNVEV (reference sequence). Trimming removed 10 bases at V and 5 bases at J, with 12 bases between. The CDR3 runs to 13 residues. The chain's CDR3 is CATKFRDNSPLHF. The CDR3 DNA follows: TGTGCCACCAAGTTTAGAGATAATTCACCCCTCCACTTT.

The chain carries TRBV27 and TRBJ1-6, with D perhaps TRBD1 (5 bases). Germline CDR1 reads MNHEY; CDR2 reads SMNVEV (reference sequence). This CDR3 spans 16 amino acids. Trimming pared 8 bases from V and 0 bases from J, leaving 14 bases between. Here the CDR3 reads CASQGSPSSYNSPLHF. CDR3 sequence (DNA): TGTGCCAGCCAGGGCAGCCCGAGCTCCTATAATTCACCCCTCCACTTT.

The chain employs TRBV4-3 and TRBJ2-5; 10 nucleotides agree with TRBD2. The CDR3 runs to 18 residues. J was trimmed by 5 bases and V by 4 bases; bases with no gene match: 16. CDR1 and CDR2 (germline): LGHNA, YSLEER. CDR3 sequence (DNA): TGCGCCAGCAGCCGTGGGGCTAGCGGGAGATCATCAAAGGAGACCCAGTACTTC. This codes for CASSRGASGRSSKETQYF.

The rearrangement joins TRBV27 to TRBJ1-3, with D possibly TRBD1 on 6 matching bases. The length of the CDR3 is 15 residues. V was trimmed by 6 bases and J by 4 bases, leaving 16 bases between them. Germline-derived CDR1 and CDR2 are MNHEY and SMNVEV (reference sequence). The CDR3 is CASRPQGLWGNTIYF. In DNA form, the CDR3 reads TGTGCCAGCAGGCCACAGGGCTTATGGGGAAACACCATATATTTT.

The chain is built from TRBV29-1 and TRBJ1-2; D is possibly TRBD1 (6 bases). The V gene's germline CDR1 is SQVTM and CDR2 ANQGSEA. This CDR3 comprises 12 residues. Trimming took 7 bases from V and 4 from J, leaving 13 bases between them. CDR3 sequence: CSANQGTYGYTF. The CDR3, as DNA: TGCAGCGCGAACCAGGGGACCTATGGCTACACCTTC.

The V and J genes are TRBV2 and TRBJ2-3; possibly TRBD1 for D (6 bases). Per the germline V gene, CDR1 is SNHLY and CDR2 is FYNNEI. The CDR3 length is 15 residues. Between the trimmed V and J ends, which lost 7 bases and 0 bases, there was a span of 14 bases. In DNA, the CDR3 is TGTGCCAGCACCCCGGACAGAACTAGCACAGATACGCAGTATTTT. It specifies CASTPDRTSTDTQYF.

This clone came up once. V usage is TRBV11-2 and J usage is TRBJ2-1; no firm D call. Germline CDR1 is SGHAT and CDR2 is FQNNGV. V was clipped by 3 bases and J by 7 bases, with 7 bases between them. The CDR3 totals 12 residues. The CDR3 protein is CASSFNRNEQFF. CDR3 sequence (DNA): TGTGCCAGCAGCTTTAATCGGAATGAGCAGTTCTTC. The variable domain in full, completed from reference TRBV11-2 and TRBJ2-1, reads EAGVAQSPRYKIIEKRQSVAFWCNPISGHATLYWYQQILGQGPKLLIQFQNNGVVDDSQLPKDRFSAERLKGVDSTLKIQPAKLEDSAVYLCASSFNRNEQFFGPGTRLTVL.

This chain uses TRBV2 with TRBJ1-6; D gene uncertain. Trimming left V 8 bases short and J 7 bases short, with 18 bases between. The CDR3 runs 15 residues. Germline CDR1 and CDR2: SNHLY and FYNNEI. The CDR3 loop is CASSPSGVWNSPLHF. The CDR3 coding sequence is TGTGCCAGCTCCCCCTCCGGGGTGTGGAATTCACCCCTCCACTTT.